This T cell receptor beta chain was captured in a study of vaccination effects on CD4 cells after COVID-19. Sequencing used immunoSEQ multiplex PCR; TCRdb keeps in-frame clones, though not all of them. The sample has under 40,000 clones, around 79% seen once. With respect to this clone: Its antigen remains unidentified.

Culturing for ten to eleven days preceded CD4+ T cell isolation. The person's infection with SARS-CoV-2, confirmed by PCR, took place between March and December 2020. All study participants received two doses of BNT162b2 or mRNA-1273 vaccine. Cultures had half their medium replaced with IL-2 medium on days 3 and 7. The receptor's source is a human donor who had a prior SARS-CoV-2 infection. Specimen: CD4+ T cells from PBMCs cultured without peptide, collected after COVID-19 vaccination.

CDR3 DNA sequence: TGTGCCAGCAGTGTCGCGCCCCCCCTCTCCGCTTCCGAGCAGTACTTC. It translates to CASSVAPPLSASEQYF. J is TRBJ2-7 and V is TRBV2; D unclear. The CDR3 is 16 amino acids. V shed 4 bases and J shed 6 bases, with 22 bases lying between them. The germline CDR1 and CDR2 sequences are SNHLY and FYNNEI.